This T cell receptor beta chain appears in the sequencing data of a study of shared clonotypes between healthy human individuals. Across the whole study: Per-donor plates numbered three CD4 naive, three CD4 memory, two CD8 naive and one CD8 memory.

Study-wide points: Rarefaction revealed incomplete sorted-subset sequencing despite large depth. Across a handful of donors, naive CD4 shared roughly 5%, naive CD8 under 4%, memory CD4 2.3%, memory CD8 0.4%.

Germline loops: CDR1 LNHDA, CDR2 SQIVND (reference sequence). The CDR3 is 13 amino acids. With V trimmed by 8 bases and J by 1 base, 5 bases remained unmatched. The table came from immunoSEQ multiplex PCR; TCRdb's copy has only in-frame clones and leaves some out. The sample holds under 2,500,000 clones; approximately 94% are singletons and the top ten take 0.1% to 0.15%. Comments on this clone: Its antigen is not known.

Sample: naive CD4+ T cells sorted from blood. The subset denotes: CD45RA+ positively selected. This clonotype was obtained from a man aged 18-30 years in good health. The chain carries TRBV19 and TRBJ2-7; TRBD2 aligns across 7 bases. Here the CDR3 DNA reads TGTGCCAGTGGGGCTAGCGGATCCTACGAGCAGTACTTC. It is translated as CASGASGSYEQYF.